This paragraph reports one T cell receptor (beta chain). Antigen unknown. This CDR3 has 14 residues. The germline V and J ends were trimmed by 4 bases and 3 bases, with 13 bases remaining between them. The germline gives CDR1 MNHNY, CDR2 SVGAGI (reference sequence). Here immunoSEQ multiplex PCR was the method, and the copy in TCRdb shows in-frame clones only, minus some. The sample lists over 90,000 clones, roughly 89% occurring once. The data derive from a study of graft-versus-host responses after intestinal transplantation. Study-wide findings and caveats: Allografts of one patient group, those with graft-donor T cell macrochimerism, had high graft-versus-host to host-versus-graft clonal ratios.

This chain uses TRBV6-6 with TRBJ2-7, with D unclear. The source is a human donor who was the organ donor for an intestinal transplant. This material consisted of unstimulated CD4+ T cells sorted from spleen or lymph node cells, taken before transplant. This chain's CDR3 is CASSSTPNGYEQYF. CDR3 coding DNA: TGTGCCAGCAGTTCCACCCCAAACGGCTACGAGCAGTACTTC.